These T cell receptor beta chains were read from a single sample in a study of T cell repertoires in ileal Crohn's disease. The protocol was immunoSEQ multiplex PCR, while the TCRdb copy is restricted to in-frame clones and leaves out a portion. The sample has 6,500 to 7,000 clones, approximately 83% seen once. The sequenced material came from ileal tissue. The receptors were sampled from an adult with Crohn's disease. Both conserved end residues are part of each CDR3. Each record gives: clone size, J gene, V gene, D gene, CDR3 DNA, CDR3 protein. The D gene is left open where the match is weak. Size is omitted from some rows. Given values are once, few, many or a class for expanded clones.

once | TRBJ2-7 | TRBV28 | TRBD2 | TGTGCCAGCAGTTTAGCGGGAGGTCCCTACGAGCAGTACTTC | CASSLAGGPYEQYF
. | TRBJ2-7 | TRBV5-1 | TRBD1 | TGCGCCAGCAGCCCCGGGACAGGTACCTACGAGCAGTACTTC | CASSPGTGTYEQYF
. | TRBJ2-5 | TRBV28 | . | TGTGCCAGCAGTTTCCAGATCCAAGAGACCCAGTACTTC | CASSFQIQETQYF
. | TRBJ2-7 | TRBV11-2 | TRBD2 | TGTGCCAGCAGCCCCTCGGGACTAGCCTACGAGCAGTACTTC | CASSPSGLAYEQYF
. | TRBJ1-1 | TRBV19 | . | TGTGCCAGTATCGGCGGCCGGGAAGCTTTCTTT | CASIGGREAFF
. | TRBJ2-2 | TRBV7-9 | TRBD1 | TGTGCCAGCAAACGGGACAGGGGAGGCCCCGGGGAGCTGTTTTTT | CASKRDRGGPGELFF
. | TRBJ1-4 | TRBV30 | TRBD1 | TGTGCCTGGAAACCTTGGACAGGGGAATATGAAAAACTGTTTTTT | CAWKPWTGEYEKLFF
few | TRBJ2-7 | TRBV4-3 | . | TGCGCCAGCAGCCAAAATGGGACTCGTATCGGTGGGCAGTACTTC | CASSQNGTRIGGQYF
. | TRBJ2-1 | TRBV7-2 | TRBD2 | TGTGCCAGTCTTAGCGGGAGGGAGTCGAATGAGCAGTTCTTC | CASLSGRESNEQFF
. | TRBJ2-3 | TRBV27 | TRBD2 | TGTGCCAGCAGTTTAAGGACTAGCGGCACAGATACGCAGTATTTT | CASSLRTSGTDTQYF
. | TRBJ2-7 | TRBV11-2 | TRBD1 | TGTGCCAGCAGCCCGGGACAGGGGATGTACGAGCAGTACTTC | CASSPGQGMYEQYF
. | TRBJ1-2 | TRBV7-2 | . | TGTGCCGTCGGGGGGCTCCTGATTAACTATGGCTACACCTTC | CAVGGLLINYGYTF
. | TRBJ2-7 | TRBV29-1 | . | TGCAGCGTTGAAGATCCGGGGGACGGCTACTACGAGCAGTACTTC | CSVEDPGDGYYEQYF
. | TRBJ2-3 | TRBV6-4 | TRBD2 | TGTGCCAGCAGTATGGCGGGAGGGGCAGATACGCAGTATTTT | CASSMAGGADTQYF
once | TRBJ2-7 | TRBV4-1 | . | TGCGCCAGCAGCCAAGAGTTCTCGGGCTACGAGCAGTACTTC | CASSQEFSGYEQYF
. | TRBJ2-1 | TRBV29-1 | TRBD2 | TGCAGCGTCGATGGGACTAGCGAGGCCTACAATGAGCAGTTCTTC | CSVDGTSEAYNEQFF
. | TRBJ2-7 | TRBV5-4 | . | TGTGCCAGCAGTTCGAGGGATTCCTACGAGCAGTACTTC | CASSSRDSYEQYF
. | TRBJ1-5 | TRBV7-2 | TRBD1 | TGTGCCAGCAGCCCTACAGGGGGCAATCAGCCCCAGCATTTT | CASSPTGGNQPQHF
. | TRBJ1-3 | TRBV18 | . | TGTGCCAGCTCACCCAAACCAGGAGAGGGGGGGGTGTACACCATATATTTT | CASSPKPGEGGVYTIYF
. | TRBJ2-3 | TRBV28 | TRBD2 | TGTGCCAGCATCCCACTAGCGGGGGAGGATACGCAGTATTTT | CASIPLAGEDTQYF
. | TRBJ2-3 | TRBV6-6 | TRBD2 | TGTGCCAGCAGTGTCGGGACTAGCGGGGGTCAGGGTACGCAGTATTTT | CASSVGTSGGQGTQYF
. | TRBJ1-1 | TRBV28 | TRBD1 | TGTGCCAGCAGGGGGGACAGGGAGAACACTGAAGCTTTCTTT | CASRGDRENTEAFF
few | TRBJ2-7 | TRBV6-1 | . | TGTGCCAGCAGTGCGGGATCCTCAGGGGACTACGAGCAGTACTTC | CASSAGSSGDYEQYF
. | TRBJ2-7 | TRBV7-2 | TRBD2 | TGTGCCAGCAGCTTACTTTTCGGACTAGCGGGAGGGCAGTACTTC | CASSLLFGLAGGQYF
few | TRBJ2-1 | TRBV7-9 | . | TGTGCCAGCAGCTTAGGAGGCGTAGCAGAATACAATGAGCAGTTCTTC | CASSLGGVAEYNEQFF
once | TRBJ2-7 | TRBV2 | . | TGTGCCAGCAGTGCCCGGGACACGAACTTCTACGAGCAGTACTTC | CASSARDTNFYEQYF
. | TRBJ2-1 | TRBV7-6 | TRBD2 | TGTGCCAGCAGCGGAACGACTAGCGGGAGTTCGGAGCAGTTCTTC | CASSGTTSGSSEQFF
. | TRBJ1-3 | TRBV7-2 | . | TGTGCCAGCAGCCCCGGACAGTATGGAAACACCATATATTTT | CASSPGQYGNTIYF
. | TRBJ1-1 | TRBV15 | . | TGTGCCACCAGCTCAGAGGTAGTCACTGAAGCTTTCTTT | CATSSEVVTEAFF
. | TRBJ2-5 | TRBV7-9 | TRBD1 | TGTGCCAGCAGCTCGGGACAGGGATATCAAGAGACCCAGTACTTC | CASSSGQGYQETQYF
. | TRBJ1-1 | TRBV6-5 | . | TGTGCCAGCAGCCACGGGGGGTCGCACACTGAAGCTTTCTTT | CASSHGGSHTEAFF
hyperexpanded | TRBJ1-1 | TRBV19 | . | TGTGCCAGTAGTTACAGGCCGACAGGGAACACTGAAGCTTTCTTT | CASSYRPTGNTEAFF
. | TRBJ1-2 | TRBV5-1 | . | TGCGCCAGCAGCCCCTGGGCCAGTTTGGATGGCTACACCTTC | CASSPWASLDGYTF
. | TRBJ1-1 | TRBV5-5 | . | TGTGCCAGCAGCCATAGACAGATGAACACTGAAGCTTTCTTT | CASSHRQMNTEAFF
. | TRBJ2-4 | TRBV11-2 | TRBD1 | TGTGCCAGCAGCGCCCCACAGGGGACCAAAAACATTCAGTACTTC | CASSAPQGTKNIQYF
. | TRBJ2-7 | TRBV28 | . | TGTGCCAGCAGTTTACCCTCAGGGAAAGAGCAGTACTTC | CASSLPSGKEQYF
. | TRBJ1-6 | TRBV6-1 | TRBD1 | TGTGCCAGCAGCGGACAGGGGGATAATTCACCCCTCCACTTT | CASSGQGDNSPLHF
. | TRBJ2-2 | TRBV6-5 | TRBD2 | TGTGCCAGCAGTCGGGGGGTTACGAACACCGGGGAGCTGTTTTTT | CASSRGVTNTGELFF
. | TRBJ2-3 | TRBV11-2 | . | TGTGCCAGCAGCTTTTCGCGGGCTAGAAGAGAGGCAGATACGCAGTATTTT | CASSFSRARREADTQYF
. | TRBJ2-1 | TRBV15 | TRBD2 | TGTGCCACCAGCAGAGGGCTAGCGGGATTCCCGAATGAGCAGTTCTTC | CATSRGLAGFPNEQFF
. | TRBJ2-4 | TRBV19 | . | TGTGCCAGTAGTATAGACAGGGGACCTCAAAACATTCAGTACTTC | CASSIDRGPQNIQYF
. | TRBJ2-7 | TRBV11-2 | TRBD1 | TGTGCCAGCAGCTTAGCCCAGGGGGCGTACGAGCAGTACTTC | CASSLAQGAYEQYF
. | TRBJ2-1 | TRBV10-3 | . | TGTGCCATCAGGGGGCAGGCCTACAATGAGCAGTTCTTC | CAIRGQAYNEQFF
. | TRBJ1-4 | TRBV4-1 | TRBD1 | TGCGCCAGCAGCCCCACAGGGGTACAGAATGAAAAACTGTTTTTT | CASSPTGVQNEKLFF
. | TRBJ2-1 | TRBV28 | . | TGTGCCAGCACTCATCGGGGGAGACTAAAGAATGAGCAGTTCTTC | CASTHRGRLKNEQFF
. | TRBJ2-1 | TRBV6-1 | TRBD1 | TGTGCCAGCTGCCGACAGGGAAGGAATGAGCAGTTCTTC | CASCRQGRNEQFF
. | TRBJ2-2 | TRBV28 | TRBD1 | TGTGCCAGCACCACGCCCCGACAGGGGTGGAGCACCGGGGAGCTGTTTTTT | CASTTPRQGWSTGELFF
. | TRBJ2-7 | TRBV4-3 | TRBD1 | TGCGCCAGCAGCCAGAAAGGACAGGGGCCTTACGAGCAGTACTTC | CASSQKGQGPYEQYF
. | TRBJ2-1 | TRBV6-4 | TRBD2 | TGTGCCAGCAGTGTAGCTGCGGGAGTCGGGGGCAATGAGCAGTTCTTC | CASSVAAGVGGNEQFF
. | TRBJ1-5 | TRBV27 | . | TGTGCCAGCAGTTTCGAGGGGGTCAATCAGCCCCAGCATTTT | CASSFEGVNQPQHF
. | TRBJ1-6 | TRBV6-1 | . | TGTGCCAGCGATAAGTTGGGCGAAAGTGGATCACCCCTCCACTTT | CASDKLGESGSPLHF